One T cell receptor beta chain is described in this entry. What antigen it recognizes has not been identified. No much larger clone is present one base from it, and per-base qualities are unavailable. The sample comes from a study of beta chain features in type 1 diabetes (dated by TCRdb to the late 2010s). Notes on the research overall: Mean age, gender distribution, total cell number and subset yield were not different between patients and healthy donors. A total of 100 million to 140 million sorted cells were examined across all samples, and the number of cells per subset was strongly correlated with RNA yield. In the study, recently diagnosed type 1 diabetes patients and matched healthy donors were compared on the TCRB repertoires of their sorted circulating CD4+ T cell subsets. Whereas all 28 donors provided naive and central memory subsets, regulatory and stem cell-like memory subsets were isolated from just 8 patients and roughly 8 healthy donors. The study at large found these results: HLA sub-analyses involved small numbers of individuals, so any influence of HLA type on TCRB rearrangement remained unresolved. The naive, central memory and regulatory TCRB repertoires appeared to resemble one another more closely among patients than among healthy donors. Patients with type 1 diabetes made fewer insertions and deleted more nucleotides at VDJ recombination sites, implying thymic rearrangement abnormalities. Shorter templates might have been favored by PCR, but patient and control samples were amplified and corrected together, so both groups would have been affected equally by any skew. Because cDNA rather than genomic DNA was sequenced, highly expressing activated cells could have been over-represented, although no difference in activation and CD3 levels was found between groups. In all four CD4+ subsets, TCRB CDR3 length was moderately but significantly shorter in type 1 diabetes patients.

All of the isolated RNA was reverse transcribed with the High Capacity cDNA Reverse Transcription Kit, so expressed TCRB transcripts were sequenced. Deep immunoSEQ sequencing was applied to naive, central memory and regulatory T cell samples, giving an average of around 3.8 million total reads per sample. Sorted cells were lysed in RLT buffer and RNA was extracted with DNase-treated RNeasy Micro or Mini kits, depending on cell number. To prevent cross-contamination, each cell subset was processed individually, whereas patient and healthy donor samples were processed jointly. TCRB sequences were amplified from cDNA with the immunoSEQ multiplex PCR, producing 87-bp fragments spanning the CDR3 region. Sequencing of the amplicons was done on the Illumina HiSeq platform. As for the authors' bioinformatics: Synthetic template baselines were used to correct PCR bias computationally, reads within Hamming distance 2 were collapsed, and singletons that could not be merged were discarded. Reads were aligned against IMGT to assign V, D and J genes, CDR3 length and insertions or deletions at six rearrangement sites. Within each subset, clonotype counts were normalized to the number of sorted cells before true diversity and Gini coefficients were calculated with the tcR R package. Repertoire sharing was quantified using the overlap coefficient calculated on TCRB nucleotide sequences. As a proxy for the pre-selection repertoire, out-of-frame TCRB sequences from naive cells were analyzed. TCRdb retrieved this table from immuneACCESS and kept in-frame rearrangements only. Not all clones are present; in checked studies, unresolved V genes account for under half, and no reason is known for the remainder. V and J calls plus clone size are reproduced from that table; the DNA served to infer D and trimming. This sample is represented by around 400,000 clones; approximately 12% of them were singletons. In total, the top ten clones hold roughly 0.017% of the sample.

A single peripheral blood draw of approximately 120 mL on average was collected from each donor into heparinised tubes. A BD FACSAria II was used to sort naive, central memory, regulatory and stem cell-like memory CD4+ T cells with a panel that included CD45RO, CCR7, CD25, CD127, CD95 and CD27. Every sorted population had a purity above 95%. Right away, PBMCs were isolated by Lymphoprep density gradient centrifugation and were stained directly, with no culture step. So that batch effects would be minimized, each experiment stained and sorted samples in pairs, pairing one healthy donor with one patient. Relative to germline, V is 2 bases shorter and J is 0 bases shorter, with 16 bases between their ends. The CDR3 starts with the cysteine, ends with the phenylalanine, and has 18 residues. Just CDR3 DNA is preserved here, 54 bases in frame from base 1.

The sequence was collected from a man between 18 and 35 years old in good health. The material sequenced was naive CD4+ T cells from blood. Interpreted using the paper, the cell subset or site label stands for: true naive CD4+ T cells. Recombination joined TRBV23-1 with TRBJ2-2; the D region possibly corresponds to TRBD1 (7 bases align). TRBV23-1 is an open reading frame whose function is uncertain. The CDR3 here reads CASSQQDTRGANTGELFF. Read as DNA, the sequence is TGCGCCAGCAGTCAACAAGATACCAGGGGGGCGAACACCGGGGAGCTGTTTTTT.